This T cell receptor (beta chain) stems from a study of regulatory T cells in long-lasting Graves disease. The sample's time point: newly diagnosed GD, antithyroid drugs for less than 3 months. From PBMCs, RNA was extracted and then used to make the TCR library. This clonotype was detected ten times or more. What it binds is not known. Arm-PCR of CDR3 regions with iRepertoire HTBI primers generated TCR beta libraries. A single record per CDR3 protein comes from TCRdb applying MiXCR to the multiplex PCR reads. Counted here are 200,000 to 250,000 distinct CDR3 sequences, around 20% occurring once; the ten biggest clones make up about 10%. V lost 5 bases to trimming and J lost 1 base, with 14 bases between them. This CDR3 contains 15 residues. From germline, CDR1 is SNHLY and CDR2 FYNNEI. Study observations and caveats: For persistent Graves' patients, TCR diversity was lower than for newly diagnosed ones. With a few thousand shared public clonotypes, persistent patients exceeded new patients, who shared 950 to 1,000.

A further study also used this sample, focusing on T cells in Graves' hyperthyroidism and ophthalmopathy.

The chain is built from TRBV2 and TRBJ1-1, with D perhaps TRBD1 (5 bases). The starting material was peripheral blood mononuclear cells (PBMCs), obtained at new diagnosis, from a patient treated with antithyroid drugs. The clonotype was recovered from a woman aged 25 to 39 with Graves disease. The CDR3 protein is CASSLTGAPNTEAFF. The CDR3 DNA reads TGTGCCAGCAGTTTAACAGGAGCTCCGAACACTGAAGCTTTCTTT. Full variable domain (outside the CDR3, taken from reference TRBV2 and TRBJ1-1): EPEVTQTPSHQVTQMGQEVILRCVPISNHLYFYWYRQILGQKVEFLVSFYNNEISEKSEIFDDQFSVERPDGSNFTLKIRSTKLEDSAMYFCASSLTGAPNTEAFFGQGTRLTVV.